These 8 T cell receptor beta chains originate from one sample sequenced in a study of Graves' ophthalmopathy and Graves' hyperthyroidism. The authors amplified TCR beta CDR3 regions, and they did so from RNA transcripts for repertoire sequencing. Second-round multiplex PCR came after first-round RT-PCR with HTBI primers. Via MiXCR, TCRdb re-called the multiplex PCR reads, giving one row per CDR3 protein. The table records some 370,000 distinct CDR3 sequences, about a sixth of them present only once. Sequencing used peripheral blood. These receptors all come from an adult woman with stable Graves' hyperthyroidism.

The chain employs TRBV7-9 and TRBJ2-7; no firm D call. Germline lookup yields CDR1 SEHNR and CDR2 FQNEAQ (reference sequence). With 0 bases removed from V and 3 bases from J, the gap between germline ends came to 12 bases. CDR3 size: 15 residues. Here the CDR3 reads CASSLASWQVYEQYF. The CDR3 region has the DNA TGTGCCAGCAGCTTAGCCTCTTGGCAGGTCTACGAGCAGTACTTC.

This clonotype was seen ten or more times. V and J are TRBV7-2 and TRBJ2-5, with D perhaps TRBD2 (5 bases). The V gene lost 3 bases and the J gene lost 4 bases, with 9 bases spanning the gap. This CDR3 contains 13 residues. Germline lookup yields CDR1 SGHTA and CDR2 FQGNSA. CDR3 sequence (DNA): TGTGCCAGCAGCTTTTGGACTGGAGAGACCCAGTACTTC. It encodes CASSFWTGETQYF. Filled out from reference TRBV7-2 and TRBJ2-5, the complete variable domain reads GAGVSQSPSNKVTEKGKDVELRCDPISGHTALYWYRQSLGQGLEFLIYFQGNSAPDKSGLPSDRFSAERTGGSVSTLTIQRTQQEDSAVYLCASSFWTGETQYFGPGTRLLVL.

V is TRBV5-1 and J is TRBJ2-7; 8 nucleotides match TRBD2. Germline CDR1 and CDR2: SGHRS and YFSETQ. CDR3 length equals 16 residues. Losses at the gene ends were 4 bases for V and 8 bases for J; bases not matched to a gene: 17. The CDR3 region is CASSPVWKRESIKQYF. As DNA, the CDR3 is TGCGCCAGCAGCCCGGTGTGGAAGCGGGAGTCGATCAAGCAGTACTTC. The whole variable domain, remainder taken from reference TRBV5-1 and TRBJ2-7, is KAGVTQTPRYLIKTRGQQVTLSCSPISGHRSVSWYQQTPGQGLQFLFEYFSETQRNKGNFPGRFSGRQFSNSRSEMNVSTLELGDSALYLCASSPVWKRESIKQYFGPGTRLTVT.

This clonotype was counted between two and nine times. This chain links TRBV18 with TRBJ1-2; 7 nucleotides agree with TRBD1. Unmatched junction bases numbered 3, after V lost 1 base and J lost 7 bases. The CDR3 has 13 residues. Per the germline V gene, CDR1 is KGHSH and CDR2 is LQKENI. CDR3 protein: CASSPQGASGYTF. For the CDR3, the DNA is TGTGCCAGCTCACCACAGGGGGCTAGTGGCTACACCTTC.

This clonotype occurred many times. V is TRBV12-3 or TRBV12-4 and J is TRBJ2-7, with 9 positions matching TRBD2. This CDR3 contains 15 residues. V shed 5 bases, J shed 0 bases, and the junction held 5 bases outside the gene matches. CDR3 nucleotides: TGTGCCAGCAGTACCGATAGCGGGAGCTCCTACGAGCAGTACTTC. Its translation is CASSTDSGSSYEQYF.

This clonotype has a count of ten or more. The chain's CDR3 is CASSQVATSYGYTF. DNA of the CDR3: TGCGCCAGCAGCCAAGTGGCGACCAGCTATGGCTACACCTTC. V is TRBV4-1 and J is TRBJ1-2, with D unclear. CDR3 length: 14 residues. The germline V gene encodes CDR1 MGHRA and CDR2 YSYEKL. V shed 1 base and J shed 4 bases, with 10 bases lying between them.

This clonotype was seen just once. This chain joins TRBV15 and TRBJ2-7, with no clear D. The V and J ends lost 1 base and 2 bases respectively, with 6 bases between them. CDR1 is LNHNV, CDR2 YYDKDF, per germline (reference sequence). The CDR3 covers 13 residues. The CDR3 region is CATSRAATYEQYF. The CDR3 nucleotides are TGTGCCACCAGCAGAGCCGCAACCTACGAGCAGTACTTC.

This clonotype was found many times. The J gene is TRBJ2-7, the V gene TRBV20-1; D call uncertain. This CDR3 has 12 amino acids. Looked up from germline, CDR1 is DFQATT and CDR2 is SNEGSKA (reference sequence). Deletions cut 6 bases from V and 2 bases from J, with 11 bases between. CDR3 region: CSATDQTYEQYF. DNA for the CDR3: TGCAGTGCCACCGACCAGACCTACGAGCAGTACTTC.